This record concerns one T cell receptor beta chain sequence. This sample is part of a study of shared clonotypes between healthy human individuals. Germline loops: CDR1 SGHTA, CDR2 FQGTGA. This CDR3 has 13 amino acids. With 9 bases clipped from V and 9 bases from J, the junction kept 9 bases outside the gene matches. Recent acute infections and vaccinations were absent in the healthy HIV-negative adult donors. The data were produced by immunoSEQ multiplex PCR, yet TCRdb's version contains in-frame clones alone and is incomplete. The sample lists 2 million to 2.5 million clones; about 94% were seen once.

The chain uses TRBV7-3 and TRBJ2-1; 9 nucleotides align to TRBD2. The receptor was isolated from a man between 18 and 29 years old in good health. Sequenced sample: naive CD4+ T cells sorted from blood. Subset noted: CD45RA+ positively selected. CDR3 DNA sequence: TGTGCCAGGATCTTTCATAGCGGGGGTGAGCAGTTCTTC. It is translated as CARIFHSGGEQFF.